Listed below are T cell receptor beta chains from one sample, sequenced in a study of neurological immune-mediated disorders. TCRdb re-derived calls from the 5' RACE reads in MiXCR, one entry per CDR3 protein. This sample has approximately 58,000 distinct CDR3 sequences, with approximately 9.2% found just once. Source material: PBMCs. Receptor source: a woman in her forties in good health. Both conserved end residues are part of each CDR3. The D gene is left open where the match is weak. Some rows have no size entry. The others give once, few or many, or a class for an expanded clone.

few,TRBV4-2,TRBJ2-7,.,15,CASSQVDRNSYEQYF,TGTGCCAGCAGCCAAGTTGACAGGAACTCCTACGAGCAGTACTTC
many,TRBV5-6,TRBJ2-3,.,18,CASSLLGGARTSTDTQYF,TGTGCCAGCAGCTTGCTGGGGGGGGCCCGAACTAGCACAGATACGCAGTATTTT
many,TRBV7-2,TRBJ1-2,.,15,CASSLVSGTNYGYTF,TGTGCCAGCAGCTTAGTGTCAGGAACTAACTATGGCTACACCTTC
few,TRBV29-1,TRBJ2-1,TRBD2,16,CSVLRGSGGRVYEQFF,TGCAGCGTTCTAAGAGGTAGCGGGGGGAGAGTGTATGAGCAGTTCTTC
many,TRBV5-6,TRBJ2-3,TRBD2,15,CASSLVRRGSDTQYF,TGTGCCAGCAGCTTGGTTAGGCGGGGGTCCGATACGCAGTATTTT
.,TRBV9,TRBJ2-3,.,14,CASSLGGTRSTQYF,TGTGCCAGCAGTTTAGGGGGAACCCGGAGTACGCAGTATTTT
many,TRBV5-1,TRBJ2-3,.,14,CASSLDQGTDTQYF,TGCGCCAGCAGCTTGGATCAGGGAACAGATACGCAGTATTTT
many,TRBV7-7,TRBJ2-2,.,14,CASSYRFGTGELFF,TGTGCCAGCAGCTACAGATTCGGCACCGGGGAGCTGTTTTTT
many,TRBV11-2,TRBJ2-3,.,12,CASSSSPDTQYF,TGTGCCAGCAGCTCCTCTCCAGATACGCAGTATTTT
many,TRBV3-1,TRBJ1-2,.,11,CASSQGFGYTF,TGTGCCAGCAGCCAGGGGTTTGGCTACACCTTC
many,TRBV2,TRBJ1-1,.,13,CASRGAKNTEAFF,TGTGCCAGCAGAGGCGCTAAGAACACTGAAGCTTTCTTT
many,TRBV5-1,TRBJ2-1,TRBD1,15,CASSFGTGPYNEQFF,TGCGCCAGCAGCTTCGGGACAGGGCCCTACAATGAGCAGTTCTTC
.,TRBV6-2/TRBV6-3,TRBJ2-1,.,14,CASTDKGDVGGQFF,TGTGCCAGCACTGACAAGGGAGACGTGGGTGGGCAGTTTTTC
.,TRBV10-1,TRBJ2-1,.,12,CASSEKGPEQFF,TGCGCCAGCAGTGAGAAGGGGCCCGAGCAGTTCTTC
many,TRBV7-3,TRBJ2-3,.,15,CASSPTRGGTDTQYF,TGTGCCAGCAGCCCGACCAGAGGGGGCACAGATACGCAGTATTTT
many,TRBV9,TRBJ1-4,.,13,CASSVTTNEKLFF,TGTGCCAGCAGCGTAACAACTAATGAAAAACTGTTTTTT
many,TRBV12-3/TRBV12-4,TRBJ2-1,TRBD2,14,CAISGRSLYNEQFF,TGTGCCATTAGCGGGAGGTCCCTTTACAATGAGCAGTTCTTC
many,TRBV5-1,TRBJ1-4,.,14,CASSRGWGNEKLFF,TGCGCCAGCAGCCGCGGATGGGGGAATGAAAAACTGTTTTTT
.,TRBV2,TRBJ1-5,.,15,CASSVFTGSDQPQHF,TGTGCCAGCAGCGTCTTCACAGGGTCCGATCAGCCCCAGCATTTT
many,TRBV14,TRBJ1-1,.,13,CASSPGRYTEAFF,TGTGCCAGCAGCCCTGGACGGTACACTGAAGCTTTCTTT
many,TRBV6-6,TRBJ2-7,TRBD1,19,CASSPIPGQAINSTYEQYF,TGTGCCAGCAGCCCCATTCCGGGACAGGCCATAAACAGTACCTACGAGCAGTACTTC
few,TRBV7-9,TRBJ2-7,.,16,CASNPPKQGFSYEQYF,TGTGCCAGCAACCCCCCCAAACAGGGATTCTCCTACGAGCAGTACTTC
many,TRBV29-1,TRBJ2-1,.,14,CSARDGGFYNEQFF,TGCAGCGCCCGGGACGGAGGGTTTTACAATGAGCAGTTCTTC
many,TRBV7-2,TRBJ1-1,.,15,CASSLGLGAVTEAFF,TGTGCCAGCAGCTTAGGGCTGGGGGCGGTGACTGAAGCTTTCTTT
many,TRBV20-1,TRBJ2-5,.,15,CSARARTEYQETQYF,TGCAGTGCTAGAGCGAGGACCGAGTACCAAGAGACCCAGTACTTC
many,TRBV5-1,TRBJ1-2,TRBD1,16,CASSLQQGGQRYGYTF,TGCGCCAGCAGCTTGCAGCAGGGGGGGCAACGGTATGGCTACACCTTC
many,TRBV11-2,TRBJ1-6,.,16,CASSLLNGGDNSPLHF,TGTGCCAGCAGCTTACTTAATGGGGGGGACAATTCACCCCTCCACTTT
.,TRBV6-5,TRBJ2-1,.,14,CTSSYSTRYNEQLF,TGTACCAGCAGTTACTCGACTAGATATAATGAGCAGTTATTC
many,TRBV6-5,TRBJ2-7,.,15,CASSYAGFGVREQYF,TGTGCCAGCAGTTACGCGGGATTTGGGGTGCGCGAGCAGTACTTC
many,TRBV3-1,TRBJ2-1,.,13,CASSPGSPPEQFF,TGTGCCAGCAGCCCCGGGAGCCCCCCTGAGCAGTTCTTC
.,TRBV5-1,TRBJ1-1,TRBD1,16,CASSLVSGTGGRQAFF,TGCGCAAGCAGCTTGGTTTCCGGGACAGGGGGCCGGCAAGCTTTCTTT
many,TRBV4-1,TRBJ1-2,.,15,CASSPPLSTRYGYTF,TGCGCCAGCAGCCCCCCACTCTCAACCCGATATGGCTACACCTTC
few,TRBV29-1,TRBJ1-2,.,11,CSVATWFGYTF,TGCAGCGTAGCCACTTGGTTTGGCTACACCTTC
many,TRBV7-8,TRBJ2-7,.,11,CASSPPGEQYF,TGTGCCAGCAGCCCCCCGGGTGAGCAGTACTTC
many,TRBV20-1,TRBJ2-5,.,14,CSASGDGGGETQYF,TGCAGTGCCTCCGGTGATGGGGGCGGGGAGACCCAGTACTTC
many,TRBV3-1,TRBJ2-3,TRBD2,17,CASSQLTSGSFTDTQYF,TGTGCCAGCAGCCAATTAACTAGCGGTTCTTTCACAGATACGCAGTATTTT
many,TRBV20-1,TRBJ2-5,TRBD2,13,CSAAGTSQETQYF,TGCAGTGCTGCCGGGACTAGCCAAGAGACCCAGTACTTC
many,TRBV20-1,TRBJ1-2,TRBD1,14,CSARTRQGTYGYTF,TGCAGTGCTAGAACGAGACAGGGAACCTATGGCTACACCTTC
many,TRBV20-1,TRBJ1-1,.,11,CSARGNTEAFF,TGCAGTGCTCGTGGGAACACTGAAGCTTTCTTT
many,TRBV25-1,TRBJ2-3,.,14,CASSDASSTDTQYF,TGTGCCAGCAGTGACGCTAGCTCCACAGATACGCAGTATTTT
many,TRBV20-1,TRBJ2-3,.,14,CSALLAVSTDTQYF,TGCAGTGCCCTACTAGCAGTAAGCACAGATACGCAGTATTTT
few,TRBV5-8,TRBJ1-6,.,14,CASSAGIGNSPLHF,TGTGCCAGCAGCGCCGGGATTGGTAATTCACCCCTCCACTTT
many,TRBV11-1,TRBJ2-2,TRBD1,17,CASSPLGVGQGAGELFF,TGTGCCAGCAGCCCACTTGGGGTGGGACAGGGGGCCGGGGAGCTGTTTTTT
many,TRBV5-1,TRBJ2-1,.,20,CASSSPRDRAFRGGYNEQFF,TGCGCCAGCAGCTCCCCCCGGGACAGGGCTTTCCGGGGGGGCTACAATGAGCAGTTCTTC
many,TRBV5-1,TRBJ1-2,TRBD1,17,CASSSTKTQDRGHGYTF,TGCGCCAGCAGTTCAACCAAGACCCAAGACAGGGGCCATGGCTACACCTTC
many,TRBV12-3/TRBV12-4,TRBJ2-1,.,14,CASSPGSSPNEQFF,TGTGCCAGCAGTCCGGGTTCCAGCCCCAATGAGCAGTTCTTC